These 17 T cell receptor beta chains were all obtained from the same sample, sequenced in a study of T cell changes during pregnancy in multiple sclerosis. Profiled with immunoSEQ multiplex PCR; TCRdb holds only in-frame clones, not every one. The sample has about 77,000 clones, approximately 94% seen once; the top ten hold just over 2.5%. Material: peripheral blood, obtained after pregnancy. Every receptor here comes from a female donor in good health, enrolled as a control in a pregnancy study.

The chain carries TRBV30 and TRBJ2-7; D is undetermined. With 2 bases removed from V and 3 bases from J, the gap between germline ends came to 8 bases. CDR3 length equals 12 residues. CDR1 is GTSNPN and CDR2 is SVGIG in the germline V gene (reference sequence). For the CDR3, the DNA is TGTGCCTGGAGTCCTAACGGCTACGAGCAGTACTTC. Encoded protein: CAWSPNGYEQYF.

This clone appeared a single time. This chain links TRBV9 with TRBJ2-3; tentatively, D is TRBD2 (5 bases). V was cut by 4 bases and J by 2 bases, with 32 bases left in between. The CDR3 covers 21 residues. CDR1 and CDR2 from the germline V gene are SGDLS and YYNGEE. The CDR3 coding sequence is TGTGCCAGCAGCCTCCCGTCCGGGGTGGCGGATCCAACCCTTACCACAGATACGCAGTATTTT. This sequence encodes CASSLPSGVADPTLTTDTQYF. The complete variable domain, with remaining parts taken from reference TRBV9 and TRBJ2-3, reads DSGVTQTPKHLITATGQRVTLRCSPRSGDLSVYWYQQSLDQGLQFLIQYYNGEERAKGNILERFSAQQFPDLHSELNLSSLELGDSALYFCASSLPSGVADPTLTTDTQYFGPGTRLTVL.

This chain connects TRBV7-9 to TRBJ2-5; TRBD2 aligns across 11 bases. The V gene's germline CDR1 is SEHNR and CDR2 FQNEAQ (reference sequence). The CDR3 covers 19 residues. Germline trimming cut 0 bases from V and 3 bases from J; bases unmatched to any gene: 12. The CDR3 is CASSLAWGASGRTEETQYF. The CDR3 DNA sequence: TGTGCCAGCAGCTTAGCTTGGGGGGCTAGCGGGAGGACCGAAGAGACCCAGTACTTC.

The V call is TRBV5-6, the J call TRBJ2-3; 13 bases are shared with TRBD2. Germline-derived CDR1 and CDR2 are SGHDT and YYEEEE. The CDR3 has 17 amino acids. Trimming removed 2 bases from V and 6 bases from J; junction bases left unmatched: 9. The CDR3 DNA reads TGTGCCAGCAGCTTTGGCCCGACTAGCGGGGGGCTGGATACGCAGTATTTT. It yields the protein CASSFGPTSGGLDTQYF.

The chain has TRBV7-2 and TRBJ2-7; 11 nucleotides agree with TRBD2. Germline V gene data show CDR1 as SGHTA and CDR2 as FQGNSA. Trimming at V came to 2 bases and at J to 2 bases, leaving 2 bases not matched to a gene. There are 15 residues in the CDR3. The CDR3 DNA reads TGTGCCAGCAGCTTAACTAGCGGGAGTACCTACGAGCAGTACTTC. This codes for CASSLTSGSTYEQYF.

The chain joins TRBV5-1 to TRBJ2-1, with TRBD2 matching 10 bases. The CDR3 is 14 amino acids. The V and J ends lost 2 bases and 9 bases, in that order; junction bases with no gene match: 5. Germline V gene lookup returns CDR1 SGHRS and CDR2 YFSETQ. The CDR3 DNA reads TGCGCCAGCAGCTTAGCGGGAGGGCGGAGTGAGCAGTTCTTC. The encoded protein is CASSLAGGRSEQFF. The whole variable domain, remainder taken from reference TRBV5-1 and TRBJ2-1, is KAGVTQTPRYLIKTRGQQVTLSCSPISGHRSVSWYQQTPGQGLQFLFEYFSETQRNKGNFPGRFSGRQFSNSRSEMNVSTLELGDSALYLCASSLAGGRSEQFFGPGTRLTVL.

CDR3: CASSPGQGARSGANVLTF. CDR3 coding DNA: TGTGCCAGCTCACCTGGACAGGGGGCGCGTTCTGGGGCCAACGTCCTGACTTTC. V and J are TRBV18 and TRBJ2-6, with 11 bases matching TRBD1. V was clipped by 3 bases and J by 1 base; unmatched bases: 5. CDR1 is KGHSH and CDR2 is LQKENI in the germline V gene. The length of the CDR3 is 18 residues.

This chain uses TRBV29-1 with TRBJ1-4; 7 bases are shared with TRBD1. The CDR3 loop spans 15 amino acids. Germline CDR1 is SQVTM and CDR2 is ANQGSEA. Trimming at V came to 6 bases and at J to 4 bases, leaving 11 bases not matched to a gene. The CDR3 spells CSVAGGTDFNEKLFF. In nucleotides, the CDR3 is TGCAGCGTAGCCGGAGGGACAGACTTTAATGAAAAACTGTTTTTT.

V and J are TRBV11-2 and TRBJ2-2; maybe TRBD2 (6 bases). The CDR3 totals 14 residues. Trimming removed 1 base from V and 5 bases from J, with 8 bases in between. The germline V gene encodes CDR1 SGHAT and CDR2 FQNNGV. The CDR3 protein is CASSLAGLTGELFF. Written as DNA, the CDR3 is TGTGCCAGCAGCTTAGCCGGACTAACCGGGGAGCTGTTTTTT.

The rearrangement links TRBV6-5 to TRBJ2-1, with 9 bases that match TRBD2. J lost 4 bases, V lost 5 bases, and 6 bases had no gene match. CDR3 size: 15 residues. Germline V gene data show CDR1 as MNHEY and CDR2 as SVGAGI. The chain's CDR3 is CASSKIAGAYNEQFF. CDR3 DNA sequence: TGTGCCAGCAGTAAGATAGCGGGGGCATACAATGAGCAGTTCTTC.

The J gene is TRBJ2-3, the V gene TRBV2; the match to TRBD2 covers 14 bases. This CDR3 has 17 residues. CDR1 is SNHLY, CDR2 FYNNEI, per germline. V was pared by 6 bases and J by 2 bases, with 7 bases of the junction left unmatched. CDR3 in amino acids: CASRRTSGRTFTDTQYF. The CDR3 nucleotides are TGTGCCAGCAGAAGGACTAGCGGGAGGACCTTCACAGATACGCAGTATTTT.

The chain joins TRBV27 to TRBJ2-7; 7 bases fit TRBD1. From germline, CDR1 is MNHEY and CDR2 SMNVEV (reference sequence). V shed 4 bases, J shed 0 bases, and the junction held 3 bases outside the gene matches. This CDR3 comprises 14 residues. The CDR3 spells CASSSWDSSYEQYF. In DNA form, the CDR3 reads TGTGCCAGCAGTTCCTGGGACAGCTCCTACGAGCAGTACTTC.

The rearrangement uses TRBV6-5 and TRBJ2-2; 10 positions match TRBD1. The CDR3 has 14 residues. V was pared by 8 bases and J by 6 bases, with 6 bases of the junction left unmatched. Germline assignment: CDR1 MNHEY and CDR2 SVGAGI. The DNA of the CDR3 is TGTGCCAGCCTTGACAGGGGGCAGGCCGGGGAGCTGTTTTTT. Its protein product is CASLDRGQAGELFF.

V gene TRBV12-5 combines with J gene TRBJ2-7, with D hard to call. Germline V lookup: CDR1 LGHNT, CDR2 FRNRAP. The germline V and J ends were trimmed by 1 base and 6 bases, with 22 bases remaining between them. CDR3 size: 17 residues. The CDR3 DNA is TGTGCTAGTGGTTTGGCCCACCTTAGGAACAGCTTGGTCGAGCAGTACTTC. This sequence encodes CASGLAHLRNSLVEQYF.

This rearrangement joins TRBV5-4 to TRBJ2-5, with 7 bases that match TRBD1. The germline gives CDR1 SGHNT, CDR2 YYREEE (reference sequence). This CDR3 region has 13 residues. V was clipped by 7 bases and J by 2 bases; unmatched bases: 5. This chain's CDR3 is CASQGTVQETQYF. CDR3 DNA: TGTGCCAGCCAAGGGACAGTTCAAGAGACCCAGTACTTC.

The chain is built from TRBV29-1 and TRBJ1-2; the D gene is possibly TRBD1 (6 bases). The CDR3 is 10 amino acids. Germline CDR1 and CDR2: SQVTM and ANQGSEA. With 6 bases removed from V and 10 bases from J, the gap between germline ends came to 12 bases. DNA for the CDR3: TGCAGCGTGACAGGAAATGACTACACCTTC. Its protein is CSVTGNDYTF.

This sequence joins TRBV4-3 and TRBJ2-7, with 15 bases aligning to TRBD2. Trimming removed 0 bases from V and 1 base from J; junction bases left unmatched: 10. CDR1 and CDR2 from the germline V gene are LGHNA and YSLEER. The CDR3 totals 20 residues. CDR3 in DNA: TGCGCCAGCAGCCAAGACCCGCCGGGACTAGCGGGAGGCTCATCCTACGAGCAGTACTTC. Amino acids: CASSQDPPGLAGGSSYEQYF.